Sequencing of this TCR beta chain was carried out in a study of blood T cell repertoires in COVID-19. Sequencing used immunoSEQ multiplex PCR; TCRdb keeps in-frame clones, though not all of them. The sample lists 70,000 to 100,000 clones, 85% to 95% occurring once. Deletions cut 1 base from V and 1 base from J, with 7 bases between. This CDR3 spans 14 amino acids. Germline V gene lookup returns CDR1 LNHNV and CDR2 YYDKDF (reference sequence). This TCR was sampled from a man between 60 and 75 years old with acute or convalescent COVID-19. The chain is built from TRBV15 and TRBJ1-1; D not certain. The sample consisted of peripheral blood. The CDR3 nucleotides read TGTGCCACCAGCAGAGCCACAGCGAACACTGAAGCTTTCTTT. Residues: CATSRATANTEAFF.